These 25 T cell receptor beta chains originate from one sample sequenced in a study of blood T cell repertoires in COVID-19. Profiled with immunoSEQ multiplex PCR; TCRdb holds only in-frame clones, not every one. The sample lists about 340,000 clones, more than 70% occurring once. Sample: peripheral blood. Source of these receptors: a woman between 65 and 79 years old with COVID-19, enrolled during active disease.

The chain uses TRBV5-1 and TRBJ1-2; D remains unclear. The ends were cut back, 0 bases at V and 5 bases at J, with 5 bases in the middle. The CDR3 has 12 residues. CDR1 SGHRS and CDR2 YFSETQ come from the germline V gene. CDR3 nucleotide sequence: TGCGCCAGCAGCTTGGGGGAGTATGGCTACACCTTC. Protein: CASSLGEYGYTF. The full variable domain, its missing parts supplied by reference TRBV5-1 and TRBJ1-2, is KAGVTQTPRYLIKTRGQQVTLSCSPISGHRSVSWYQQTPGQGLQFLFEYFSETQRNKGNFPGRFSGRQFSNSRSEMNVSTLELGDSALYLCASSLGEYGYTFGSGTRLTVV.

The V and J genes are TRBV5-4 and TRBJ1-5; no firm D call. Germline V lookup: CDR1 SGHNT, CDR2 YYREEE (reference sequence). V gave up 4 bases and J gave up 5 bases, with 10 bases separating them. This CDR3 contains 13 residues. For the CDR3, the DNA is TGTGCCAGCAGCCCGAACCAGGATCAGCCCCAGCATTTT. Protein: CASSPNQDQPQHF.

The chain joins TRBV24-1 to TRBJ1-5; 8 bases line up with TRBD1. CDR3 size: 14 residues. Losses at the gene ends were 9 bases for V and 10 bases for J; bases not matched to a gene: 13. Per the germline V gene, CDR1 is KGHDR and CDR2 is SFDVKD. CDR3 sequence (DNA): TGTGCCACCCAGGGACAGGAGCTTTCGAGCCCCCAGCATTTT. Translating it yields CATQGQELSSPQHF.

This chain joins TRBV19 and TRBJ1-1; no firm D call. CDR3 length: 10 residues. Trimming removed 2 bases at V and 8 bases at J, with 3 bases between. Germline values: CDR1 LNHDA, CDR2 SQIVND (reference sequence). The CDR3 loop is CASSIQEAFF. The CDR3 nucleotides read TGTGCCAGTAGTATACAAGAAGCTTTCTTT.

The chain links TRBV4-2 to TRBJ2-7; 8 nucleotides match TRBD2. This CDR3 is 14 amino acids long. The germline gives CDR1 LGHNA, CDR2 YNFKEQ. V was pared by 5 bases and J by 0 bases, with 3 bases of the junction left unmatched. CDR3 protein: CASSGGGSSYEQYF. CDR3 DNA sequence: TGTGCCAGCAGCGGCGGGGGGAGCTCCTACGAGCAGTACTTC.

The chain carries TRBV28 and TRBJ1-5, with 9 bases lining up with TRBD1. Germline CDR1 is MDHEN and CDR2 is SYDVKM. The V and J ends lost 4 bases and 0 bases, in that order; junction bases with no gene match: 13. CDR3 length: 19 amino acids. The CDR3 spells CASSSLRDRVTYSNQPQHF. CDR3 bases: TGTGCCAGCAGTTCCCTCCGGGACAGGGTAACCTATAGCAATCAGCCCCAGCATTTT. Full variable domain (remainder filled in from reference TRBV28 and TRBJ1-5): DVKVTQSSRYLVKRTGEKVFLECVQDMDHENMFWYRQDPGLGLRLIYFSYDVKMKEKGDIPEGYSVSREKKERFSLILESASTNQTSMYLCASSSLRDRVTYSNQPQHFGDGTRLSIL.

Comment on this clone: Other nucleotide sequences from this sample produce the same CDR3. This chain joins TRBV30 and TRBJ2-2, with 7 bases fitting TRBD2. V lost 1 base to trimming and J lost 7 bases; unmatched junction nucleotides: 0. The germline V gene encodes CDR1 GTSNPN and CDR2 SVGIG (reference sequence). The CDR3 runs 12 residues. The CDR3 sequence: CAWSGEGGELFF. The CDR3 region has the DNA TGTGCCTGGAGTGGGGAGGGCGGGGAGCTGTTTTTT.

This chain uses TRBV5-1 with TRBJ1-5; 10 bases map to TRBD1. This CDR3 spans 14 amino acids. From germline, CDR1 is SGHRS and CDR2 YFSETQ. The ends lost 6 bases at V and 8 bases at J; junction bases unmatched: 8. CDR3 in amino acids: CASKAGTGVEPQHF. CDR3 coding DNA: TGCGCCAGCAAGGCCGGGACAGGGGTCGAGCCCCAGCATTTT.

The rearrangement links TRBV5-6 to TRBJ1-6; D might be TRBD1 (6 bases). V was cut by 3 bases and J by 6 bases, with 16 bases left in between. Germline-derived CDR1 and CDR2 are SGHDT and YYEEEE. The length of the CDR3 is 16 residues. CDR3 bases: TGTGCCAGCAGCTCTCGACAGGCGTACCGTAATTCACCCCTCCACTTT. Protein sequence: CASSSRQAYRNSPLHF.

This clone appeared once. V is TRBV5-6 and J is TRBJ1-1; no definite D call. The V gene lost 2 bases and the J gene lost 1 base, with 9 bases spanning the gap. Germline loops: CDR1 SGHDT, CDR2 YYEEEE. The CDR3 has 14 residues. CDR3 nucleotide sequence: TGTGCCAGCAGCTTACGCCGAGGGAACACTGAAGCTTTCTTT. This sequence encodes CASSLRRGNTEAFF.

CDR3 loop: CSVERTGGMYGYTF. Here the CDR3 DNA reads TGCAGCGTTGAACGGACAGGGGGCATGTATGGCTACACCTTC. The chain combines TRBV29-1 with TRBJ1-2; TRBD1 agrees at 11 bases. This CDR3 comprises 14 residues. The V gene's germline CDR1 is SQVTM and CDR2 ANQGSEA. The V segment lost 2 bases and the J segment 5 bases; nucleotides outside the gene matches: 4.

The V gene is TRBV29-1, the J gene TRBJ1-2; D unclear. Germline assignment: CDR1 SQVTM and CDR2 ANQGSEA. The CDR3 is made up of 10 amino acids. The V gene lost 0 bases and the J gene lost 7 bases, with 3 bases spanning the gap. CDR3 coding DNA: TGCAGCGTTGAAGAGAGTGGCTACACCTTC. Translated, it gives CSVEESGYTF.

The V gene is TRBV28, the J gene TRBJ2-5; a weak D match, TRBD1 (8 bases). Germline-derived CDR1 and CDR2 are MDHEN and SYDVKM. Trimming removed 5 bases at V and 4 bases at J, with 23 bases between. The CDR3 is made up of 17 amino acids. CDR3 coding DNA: TGTGCCAGCAGTCAGTACAGGGGAGGGCAGGGGGCAGAGACCCAGTACTTC. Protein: CASSQYRGGQGAETQYF.

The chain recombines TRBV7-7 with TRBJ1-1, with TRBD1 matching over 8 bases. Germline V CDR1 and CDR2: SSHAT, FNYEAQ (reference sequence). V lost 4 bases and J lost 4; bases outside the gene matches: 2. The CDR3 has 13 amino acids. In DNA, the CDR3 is TGTGCCAGCAGCTCAGGACAGGGCACTGAAGCTTTCTTT. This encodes CASSSGQGTEAFF.

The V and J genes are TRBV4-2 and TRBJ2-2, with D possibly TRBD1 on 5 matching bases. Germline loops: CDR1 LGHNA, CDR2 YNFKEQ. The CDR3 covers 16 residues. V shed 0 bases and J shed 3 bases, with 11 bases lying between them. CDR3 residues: CASSQEEQVYTGELFF. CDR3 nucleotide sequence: TGTGCCAGCAGCCAAGAGGAACAGGTTTACACCGGGGAGCTGTTTTTT.

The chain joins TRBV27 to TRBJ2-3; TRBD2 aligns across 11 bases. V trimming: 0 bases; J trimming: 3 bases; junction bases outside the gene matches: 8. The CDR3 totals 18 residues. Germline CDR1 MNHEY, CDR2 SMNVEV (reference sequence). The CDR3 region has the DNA TGTGCCAGCAGTTTATCAAGGGGACTAGCGGTTAGTACAGATACGCAGTATTTT. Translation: CASSLSRGLAVSTDTQYF.

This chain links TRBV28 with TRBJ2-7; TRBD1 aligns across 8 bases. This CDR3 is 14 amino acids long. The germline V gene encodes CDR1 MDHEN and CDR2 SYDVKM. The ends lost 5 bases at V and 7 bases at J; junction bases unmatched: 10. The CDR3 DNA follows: TGTGCCAGCAGTCCAGGACAGGGAGGTCGGGAGCAGTACTTC. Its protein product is CASSPGQGGREQYF.

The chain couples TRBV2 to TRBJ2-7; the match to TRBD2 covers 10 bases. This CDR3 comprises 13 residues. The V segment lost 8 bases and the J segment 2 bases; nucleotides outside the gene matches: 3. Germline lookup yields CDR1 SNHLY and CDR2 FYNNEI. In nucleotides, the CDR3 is TGTGCCAGCTCGACTAGCGGGCCCTACGAGCAGTACTTC. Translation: CASSTSGPYEQYF.

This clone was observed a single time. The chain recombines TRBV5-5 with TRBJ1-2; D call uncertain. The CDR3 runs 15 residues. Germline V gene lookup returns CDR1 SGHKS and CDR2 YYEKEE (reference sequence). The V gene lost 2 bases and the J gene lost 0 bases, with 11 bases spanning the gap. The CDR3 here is CASSLIPPANYGYTF. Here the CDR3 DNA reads TGTGCCAGCAGCTTAATCCCGCCAGCTAACTATGGCTACACCTTC.

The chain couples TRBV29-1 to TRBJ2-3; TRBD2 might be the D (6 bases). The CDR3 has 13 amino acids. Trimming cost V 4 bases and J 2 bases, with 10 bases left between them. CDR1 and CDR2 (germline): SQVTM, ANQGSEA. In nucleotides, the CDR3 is TGCAGCGTTGCGGGCGGGGTCACAGATACGCAGTATTTT. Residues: CSVAGGVTDTQYF.

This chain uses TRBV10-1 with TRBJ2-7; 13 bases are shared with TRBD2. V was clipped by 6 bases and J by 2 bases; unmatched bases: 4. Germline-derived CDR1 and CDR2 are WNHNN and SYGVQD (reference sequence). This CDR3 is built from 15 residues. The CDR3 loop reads CASSGLAGDTYEQYF. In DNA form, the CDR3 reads TGCGCCAGCAGCGGACTAGCGGGGGATACCTACGAGCAGTACTTC.

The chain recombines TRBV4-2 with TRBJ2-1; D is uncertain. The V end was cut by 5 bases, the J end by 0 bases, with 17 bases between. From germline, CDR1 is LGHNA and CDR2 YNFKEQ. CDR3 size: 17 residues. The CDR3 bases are TGTGCCAGCAGCTCGCATACGGGTGCCTACTCCTACAATGAGCAGTTCTTC. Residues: CASSSHTGAYSYNEQFF.

This CDR3 reads CASSLVVGGNNEQFF. CDR3 nucleotide sequence: TGTGCCAGCAGCTTAGTCGTGGGGGGGAACAATGAGCAGTTCTTC. The J gene is TRBJ2-1, the V gene TRBV7-2; 7 bases fit TRBD2. Germline V gene sequence: CDR1 SGHTA, CDR2 FQGNSA. Germline trimming cut 1 base from V and 5 bases from J; bases unmatched to any gene: 5. The CDR3 runs 15 residues.

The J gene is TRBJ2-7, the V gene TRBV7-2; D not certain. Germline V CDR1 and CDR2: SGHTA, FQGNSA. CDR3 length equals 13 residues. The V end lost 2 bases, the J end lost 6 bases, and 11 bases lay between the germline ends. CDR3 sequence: CASSLQAFGEQYF. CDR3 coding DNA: TGTGCCAGCAGCTTACAGGCTTTCGGCGAGCAGTACTTC.

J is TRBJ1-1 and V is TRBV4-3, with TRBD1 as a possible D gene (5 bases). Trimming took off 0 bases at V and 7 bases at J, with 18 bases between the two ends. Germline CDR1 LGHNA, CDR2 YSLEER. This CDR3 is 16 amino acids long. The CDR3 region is CASSQDFNRRPLEAFF. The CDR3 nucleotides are TGCGCCAGCAGCCAAGATTTCAACAGGCGGCCTCTTGAAGCTTTCTTT.